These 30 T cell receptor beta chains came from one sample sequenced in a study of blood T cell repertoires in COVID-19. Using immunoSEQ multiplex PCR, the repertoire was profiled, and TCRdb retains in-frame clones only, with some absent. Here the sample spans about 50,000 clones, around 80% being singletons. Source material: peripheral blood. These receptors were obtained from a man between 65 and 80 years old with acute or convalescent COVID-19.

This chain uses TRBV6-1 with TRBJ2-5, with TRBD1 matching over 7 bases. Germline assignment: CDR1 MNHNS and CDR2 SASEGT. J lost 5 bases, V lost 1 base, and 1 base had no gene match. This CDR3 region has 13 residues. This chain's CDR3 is CASSEGRGETQYF. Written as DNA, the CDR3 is TGTGCCAGCAGTGAAGGCAGGGGGGAGACCCAGTACTTC.

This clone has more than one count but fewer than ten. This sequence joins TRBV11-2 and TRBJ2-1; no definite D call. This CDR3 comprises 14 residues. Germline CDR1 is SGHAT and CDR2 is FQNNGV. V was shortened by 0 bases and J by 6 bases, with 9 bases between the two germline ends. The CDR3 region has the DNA TGTGCCAGCAGCTTAGAAGGTAGCCGCAATGAGCAGTTCTTC. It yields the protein CASSLEGSRNEQFF.

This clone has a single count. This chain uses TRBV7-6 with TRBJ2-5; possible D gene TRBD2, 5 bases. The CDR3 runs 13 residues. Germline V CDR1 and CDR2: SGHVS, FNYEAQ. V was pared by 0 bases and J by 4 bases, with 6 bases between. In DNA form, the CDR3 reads TGTGCCAGCAGCTTAGCAGGGAGAGAGACCCAGTACTTC. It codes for CASSLAGRETQYF.

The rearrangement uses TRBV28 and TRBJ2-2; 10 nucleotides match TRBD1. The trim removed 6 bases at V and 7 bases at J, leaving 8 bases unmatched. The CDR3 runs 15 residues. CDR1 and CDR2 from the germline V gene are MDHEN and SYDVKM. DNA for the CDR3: TGTGCCAGCAGACGACAGGGGGCGGGAAACGGGGAGCTGTTTTTT. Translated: CASRRQGAGNGELFF.

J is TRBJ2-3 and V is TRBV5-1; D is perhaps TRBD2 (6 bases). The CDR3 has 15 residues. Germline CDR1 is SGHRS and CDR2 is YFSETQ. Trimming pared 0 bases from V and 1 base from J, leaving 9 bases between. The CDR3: CASSLEGGRTDTQYF. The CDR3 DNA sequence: TGCGCCAGCAGCTTGGAGGGAGGACGCACAGATACGCAGTATTTT.

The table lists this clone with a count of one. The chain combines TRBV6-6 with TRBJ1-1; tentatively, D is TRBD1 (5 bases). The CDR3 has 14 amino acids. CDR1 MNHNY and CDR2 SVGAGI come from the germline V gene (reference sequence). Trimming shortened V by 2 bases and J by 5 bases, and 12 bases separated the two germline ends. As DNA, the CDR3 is TGTGCCAGCAGTTACGCGGGACGGGAAACTGAAGCTTTCTTT. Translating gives CASSYAGRETEAFF.

This CDR3 reads CASSYGYEQYF. The DNA for the CDR3 is TGCGCCAGCAGCTACGGGTACGAGCAGTACTTC. The chain uses TRBV5-1 and TRBJ2-7; D not certain. Germline V gene lookup returns CDR1 SGHRS and CDR2 YFSETQ. V was trimmed by 3 bases and J by 4 bases, leaving 5 bases between them. The CDR3 has 11 residues. Combining the CDR3 with reference TRBV5-1 and TRBJ2-7 gives the whole variable domain KAGVTQTPRYLIKTRGQQVTLSCSPISGHRSVSWYQQTPGQGLQFLFEYFSETQRNKGNFPGRFSGRQFSNSRSEMNVSTLELGDSALYLCASSYGYEQYFGPGTRLTVT.

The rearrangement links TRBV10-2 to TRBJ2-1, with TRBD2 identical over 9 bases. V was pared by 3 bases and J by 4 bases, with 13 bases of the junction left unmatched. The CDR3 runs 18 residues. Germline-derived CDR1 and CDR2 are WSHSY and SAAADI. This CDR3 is CASSDPSWGSGRYNEQFF. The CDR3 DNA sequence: TGCGCCAGCAGTGACCCCTCCTGGGGTAGCGGGAGATACAATGAGCAGTTCTTC.

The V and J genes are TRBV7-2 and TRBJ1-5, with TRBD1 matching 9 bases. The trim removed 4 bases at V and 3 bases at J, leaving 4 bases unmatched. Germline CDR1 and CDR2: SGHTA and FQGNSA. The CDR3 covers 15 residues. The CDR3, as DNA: TGTGCCAGCAGCTCAGGGACAGGGTACAATCAGCCCCAGCATTTT. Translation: CASSSGTGYNQPQHF. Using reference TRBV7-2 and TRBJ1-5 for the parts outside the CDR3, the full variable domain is GAGVSQSPSNKVTEKGKDVELRCDPISGHTALYWYRQSLGQGLEFLIYFQGNSAPDKSGLPSDRFSAERTGGSVSTLTIQRTQQEDSAVYLCASSSGTGYNQPQHFGDGTRLSIL.

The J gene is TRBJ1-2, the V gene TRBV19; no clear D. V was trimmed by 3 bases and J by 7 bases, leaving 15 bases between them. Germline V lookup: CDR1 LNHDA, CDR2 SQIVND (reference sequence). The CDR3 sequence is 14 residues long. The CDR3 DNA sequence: TGTGCCAGTAGTATGGTGGGAGCAGTGAGTGGCTACACCTTC. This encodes CASSMVGAVSGYTF.

The DNA of the CDR3 is TGTGCCAGTAGTGAGGTAGCGGGGAAGGGCGGGGAGCTGTTTTTT. Its protein is CASSEVAGKGGELFF. The V and J genes are TRBV19 and TRBJ2-2, with 8 bases fitting TRBD2. The CDR3 has 15 residues. Germline V gives CDR1 LNHDA, CDR2 SQIVND (reference sequence). V dropped 5 bases and J dropped 7; count of bases not matched to a gene: 9.

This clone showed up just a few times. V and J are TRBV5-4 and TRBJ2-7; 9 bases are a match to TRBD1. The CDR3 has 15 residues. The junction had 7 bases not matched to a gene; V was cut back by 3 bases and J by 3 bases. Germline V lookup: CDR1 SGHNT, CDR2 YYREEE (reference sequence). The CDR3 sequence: CASSSKDRGDYEQYF. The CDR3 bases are TGTGCCAGCAGCTCGAAGGACAGGGGAGACTACGAGCAGTACTTC.

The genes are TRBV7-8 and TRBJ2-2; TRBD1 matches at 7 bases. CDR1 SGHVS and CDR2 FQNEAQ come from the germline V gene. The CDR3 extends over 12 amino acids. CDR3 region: CAGQPNTGELFF. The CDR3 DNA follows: TGTGCGGGACAGCCGAACACCGGGGAGCTGTTTTTT. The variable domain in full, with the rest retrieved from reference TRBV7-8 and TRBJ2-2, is GAGVSQSPRYKVAKRGQDVALRCDPISGHVSLFWYQQALGQGPEFLTYFQNEAQLDKSGLPSDRFFAERPEGSVSTLKIQRTQQEDSAVYLCAGQPNTGELFFGEGSRLTVL.

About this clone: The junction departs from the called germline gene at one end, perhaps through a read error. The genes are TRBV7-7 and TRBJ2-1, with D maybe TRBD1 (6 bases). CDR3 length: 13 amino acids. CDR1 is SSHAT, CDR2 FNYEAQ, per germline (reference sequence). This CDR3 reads CASSFRRGDEQFF. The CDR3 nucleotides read TGTGCTAGCAGCTTTCGCAGGGGCGATGAGCAGTTCTTC. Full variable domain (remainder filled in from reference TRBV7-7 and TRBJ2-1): GAGVSQSPRYKVTKRGQDVTLRCDPISSHATLYWYQQALGQGPEFLTYFNYEAQPDKSGLPSDRFSAERPEGSISTLTIQRTEQRDSAMYRCASSFRRGDEQFFGPGTRLTVL.

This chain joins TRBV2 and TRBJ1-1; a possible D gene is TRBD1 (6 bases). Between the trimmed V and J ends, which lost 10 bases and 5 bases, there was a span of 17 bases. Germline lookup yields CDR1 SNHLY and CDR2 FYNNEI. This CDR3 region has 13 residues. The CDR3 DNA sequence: TGTGCCATAGGGGACAATAGGAAAACTGAAGCTTTCTTT. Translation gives CAIGDNRKTEAFF.

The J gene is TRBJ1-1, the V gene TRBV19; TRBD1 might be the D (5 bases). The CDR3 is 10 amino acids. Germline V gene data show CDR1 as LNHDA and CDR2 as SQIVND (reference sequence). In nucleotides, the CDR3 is TGTTCGTCCGGGGGGACTGAAGCTTTCTTT. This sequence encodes CSSGGTEAFF.

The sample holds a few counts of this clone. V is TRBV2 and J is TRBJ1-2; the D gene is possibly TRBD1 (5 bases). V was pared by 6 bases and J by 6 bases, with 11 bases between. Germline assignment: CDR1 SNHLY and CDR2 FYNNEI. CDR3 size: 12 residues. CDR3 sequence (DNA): TGTGCCAGCAGAGGTGAAGGGGATGGCTACACCTTC. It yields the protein CASRGEGDGYTF. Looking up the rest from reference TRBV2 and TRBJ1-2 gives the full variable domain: EPEVTQTPSHQVTQMGQEVILRCVPISNHLYFYWYRQILGQKVEFLVSFYNNEISEKSEIFDDQFSVERPDGSNFTLKIRSTKLEDSAMYFCASRGEGDGYTFGSGTRLTVV.

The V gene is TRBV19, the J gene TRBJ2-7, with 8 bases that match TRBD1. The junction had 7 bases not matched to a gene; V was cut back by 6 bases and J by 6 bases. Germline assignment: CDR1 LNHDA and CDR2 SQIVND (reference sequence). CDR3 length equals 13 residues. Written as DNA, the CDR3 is TGTGCCAGTAGCCTGGACAGGGAGGCCGAGCAGTACTTC. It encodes CASSLDREAEQYF.

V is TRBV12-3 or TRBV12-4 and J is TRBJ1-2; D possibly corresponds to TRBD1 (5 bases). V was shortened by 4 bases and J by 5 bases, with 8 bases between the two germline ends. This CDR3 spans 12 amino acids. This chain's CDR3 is CASSYRIYGYTF. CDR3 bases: TGTGCCAGCAGTTACAGGATATATGGCTACACCTTC.

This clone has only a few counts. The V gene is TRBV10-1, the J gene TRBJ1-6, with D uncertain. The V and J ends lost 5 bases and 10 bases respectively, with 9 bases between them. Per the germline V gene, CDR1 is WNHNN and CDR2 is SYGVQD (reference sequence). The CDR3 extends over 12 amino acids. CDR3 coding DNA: TGCGCCAGCAGTCCCCAGAGGTCACCCCTCCACTTT. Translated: CASSPQRSPLHF.

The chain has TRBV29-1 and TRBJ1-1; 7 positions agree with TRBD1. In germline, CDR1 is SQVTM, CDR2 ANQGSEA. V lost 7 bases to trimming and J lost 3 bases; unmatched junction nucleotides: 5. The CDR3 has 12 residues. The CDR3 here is CSAYRGYTEAFF. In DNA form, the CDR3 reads TGCAGCGCCTACAGGGGCTACACTGAAGCTTTCTTT.

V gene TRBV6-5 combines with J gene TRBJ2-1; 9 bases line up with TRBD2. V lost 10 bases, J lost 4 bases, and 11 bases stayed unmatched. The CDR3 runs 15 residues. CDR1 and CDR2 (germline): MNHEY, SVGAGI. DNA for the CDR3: TGTGCCACTTCCTATGCCAGCGGGGGGTACAATGAGCAGTTCTTC. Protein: CATSYASGGYNEQFF.

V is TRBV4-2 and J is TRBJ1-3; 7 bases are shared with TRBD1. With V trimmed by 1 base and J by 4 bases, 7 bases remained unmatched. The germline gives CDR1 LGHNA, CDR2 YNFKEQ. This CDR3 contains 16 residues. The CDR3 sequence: CASSQGDSTSGNTIYF. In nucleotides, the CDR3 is TGTGCCAGCAGCCAAGGGGACAGCACCTCGGGAAACACCATATATTTT.

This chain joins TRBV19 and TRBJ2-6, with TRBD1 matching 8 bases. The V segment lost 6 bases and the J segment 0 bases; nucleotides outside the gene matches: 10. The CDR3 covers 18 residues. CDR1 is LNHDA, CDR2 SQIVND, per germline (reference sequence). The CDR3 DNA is TGTGCCAGTAGCCCTCTGGGCAGGGGGCTCTCTGGGGCCAACGTCCTGACTTTC. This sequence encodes CASSPLGRGLSGANVLTF. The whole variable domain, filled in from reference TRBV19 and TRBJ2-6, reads DGGITQSPKYLFRKEGQNVTLSCEQNLNHDAMYWYRQDPGQGLRLIYYSQIVNDFQKGDIAEGYSVSREKKESFPLTVTSAQKNPTAFYLCASSPLGRGLSGANVLTFGAGSRLTVL.

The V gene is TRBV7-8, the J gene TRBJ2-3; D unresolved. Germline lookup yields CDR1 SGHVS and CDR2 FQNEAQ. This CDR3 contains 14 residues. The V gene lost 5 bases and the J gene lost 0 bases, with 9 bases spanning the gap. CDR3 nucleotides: TGTGCCAGCAGCCCCCCAGGTAGCACAGATACGCAGTATTTT. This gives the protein CASSPPGSTDTQYF.

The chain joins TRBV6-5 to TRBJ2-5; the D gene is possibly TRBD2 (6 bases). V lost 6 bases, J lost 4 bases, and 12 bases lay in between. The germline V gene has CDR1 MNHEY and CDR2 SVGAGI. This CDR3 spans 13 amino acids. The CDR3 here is CASRPTGLETQYF. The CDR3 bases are TGTGCCAGCAGACCGACGGGACTAGAGACCCAGTACTTC.

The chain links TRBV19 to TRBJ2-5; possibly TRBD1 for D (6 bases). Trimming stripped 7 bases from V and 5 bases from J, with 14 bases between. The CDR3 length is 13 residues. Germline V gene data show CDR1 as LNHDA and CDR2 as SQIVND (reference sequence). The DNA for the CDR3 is TGTGCCAGTATGGGCCAGGGGACGGAGACCCAGTACTTC. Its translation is CASMGQGTETQYF.

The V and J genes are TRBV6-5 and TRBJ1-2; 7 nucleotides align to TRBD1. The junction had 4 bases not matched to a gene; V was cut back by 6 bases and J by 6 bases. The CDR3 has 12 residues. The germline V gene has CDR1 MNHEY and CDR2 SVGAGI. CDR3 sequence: CASRGQSDGYTF. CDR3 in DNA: TGTGCCAGCAGGGGACAGTCAGATGGCTACACCTTC.

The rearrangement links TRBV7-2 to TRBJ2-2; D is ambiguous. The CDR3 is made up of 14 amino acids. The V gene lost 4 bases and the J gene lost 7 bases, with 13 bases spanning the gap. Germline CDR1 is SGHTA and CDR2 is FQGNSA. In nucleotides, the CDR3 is TGTGCCAGCAGCTCCCAGGCACGAGACGGGGAGCTGTTTTTT. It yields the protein CASSSQARDGELFF.

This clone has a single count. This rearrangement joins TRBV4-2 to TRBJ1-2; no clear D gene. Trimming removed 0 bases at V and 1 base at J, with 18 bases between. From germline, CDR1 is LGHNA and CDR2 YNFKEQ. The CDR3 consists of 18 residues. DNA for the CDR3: TGTGCCAGCAGCCAAGATGTGGCAGGCCCGGCCCTTAACTATGGCTACACCTTC. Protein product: CASSQDVAGPALNYGYTF.